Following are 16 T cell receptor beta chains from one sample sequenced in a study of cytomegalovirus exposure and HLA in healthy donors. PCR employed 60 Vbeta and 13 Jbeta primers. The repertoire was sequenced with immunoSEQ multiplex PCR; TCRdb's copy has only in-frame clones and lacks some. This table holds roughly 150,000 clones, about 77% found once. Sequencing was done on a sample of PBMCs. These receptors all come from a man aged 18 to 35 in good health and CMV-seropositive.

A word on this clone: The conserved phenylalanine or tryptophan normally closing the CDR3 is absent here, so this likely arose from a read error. CDR3 nucleotide sequence: TGTGCCAGCAGCGTCCACTTCGGGACAGGTGTCTATGGCTACACCCTC. Translated: CASSVHFGTGVYGYTL. The rearrangement joins TRBV7-8 to TRBJ1-2; 8 bases fit TRBD1. The CDR3 extends over 16 amino acids. The germline V gene encodes CDR1 SGHVS and CDR2 FQNEAQ. The V and J ends lost 5 bases and 4 bases, in that order; junction bases with no gene match: 12.

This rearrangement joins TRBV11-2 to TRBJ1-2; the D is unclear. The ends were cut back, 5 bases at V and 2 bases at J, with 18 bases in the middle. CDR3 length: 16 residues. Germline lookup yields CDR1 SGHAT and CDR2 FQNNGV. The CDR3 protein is CASSPEGRFPNYGYTF. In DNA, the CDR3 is TGTGCCAGCAGCCCAGAAGGCAGGTTCCCAAACTATGGCTACACCTTC.

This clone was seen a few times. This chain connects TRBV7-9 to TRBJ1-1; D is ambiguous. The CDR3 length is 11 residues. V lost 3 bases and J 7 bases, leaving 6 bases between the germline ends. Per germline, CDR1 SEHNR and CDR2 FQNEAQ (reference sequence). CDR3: CASSFGSEAFF. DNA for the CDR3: TGTGCCAGCAGCTTTGGTAGTGAAGCTTTCTTT.

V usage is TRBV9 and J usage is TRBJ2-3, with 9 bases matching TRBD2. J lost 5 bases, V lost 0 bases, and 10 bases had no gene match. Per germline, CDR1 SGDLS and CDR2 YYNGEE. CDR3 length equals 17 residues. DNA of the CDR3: TGTGCCAGCAGCGTAGGATTATTAGCGGGAGTGGGAGATACGCAGTATTTT. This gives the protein CASSVGLLAGVGDTQYF.

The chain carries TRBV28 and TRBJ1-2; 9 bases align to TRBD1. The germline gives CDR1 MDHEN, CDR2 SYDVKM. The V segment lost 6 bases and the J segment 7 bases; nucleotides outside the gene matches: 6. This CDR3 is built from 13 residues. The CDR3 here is CASSWGQGGGYTF. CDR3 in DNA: TGTGCCAGCAGCTGGGGACAGGGAGGTGGCTACACCTTC.

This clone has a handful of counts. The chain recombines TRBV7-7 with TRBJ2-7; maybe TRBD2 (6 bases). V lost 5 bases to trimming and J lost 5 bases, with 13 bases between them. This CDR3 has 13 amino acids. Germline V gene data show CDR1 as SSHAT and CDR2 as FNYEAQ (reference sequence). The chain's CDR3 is CASSLRDSDEQYF. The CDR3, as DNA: TGTGCCAGCAGCCTCAGGGACTCGGACGAGCAGTACTTC.

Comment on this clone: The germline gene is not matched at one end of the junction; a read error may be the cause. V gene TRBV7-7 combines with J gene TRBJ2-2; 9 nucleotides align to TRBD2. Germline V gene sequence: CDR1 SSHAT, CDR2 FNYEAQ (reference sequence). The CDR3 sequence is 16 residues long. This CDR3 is CASTPFSGRGTGELFF. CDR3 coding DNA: TGTGCTAGCACTCCATTTAGCGGGAGAGGGACCGGGGAGCTGTTTTTT.

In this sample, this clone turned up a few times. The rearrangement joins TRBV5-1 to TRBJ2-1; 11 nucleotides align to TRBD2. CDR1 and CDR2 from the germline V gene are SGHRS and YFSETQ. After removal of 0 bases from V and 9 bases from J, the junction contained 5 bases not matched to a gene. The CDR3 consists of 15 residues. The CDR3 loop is CASSLGTSGSGEQFF. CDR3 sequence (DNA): TGCGCCAGCAGCTTGGGAACTAGCGGGAGTGGTGAGCAGTTCTTC.

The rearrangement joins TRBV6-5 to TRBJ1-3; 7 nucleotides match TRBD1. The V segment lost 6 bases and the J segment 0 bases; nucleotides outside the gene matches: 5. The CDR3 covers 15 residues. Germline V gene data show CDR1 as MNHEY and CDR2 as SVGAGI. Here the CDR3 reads CASRPNRGSGNTIYF. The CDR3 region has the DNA TGTGCCAGCAGACCTAACAGGGGCTCTGGAAACACCATATATTTT.

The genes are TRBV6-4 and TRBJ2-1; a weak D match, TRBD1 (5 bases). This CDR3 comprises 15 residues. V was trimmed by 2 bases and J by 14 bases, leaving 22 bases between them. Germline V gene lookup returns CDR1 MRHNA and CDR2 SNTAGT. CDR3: CASSDRFGRQSPEFF. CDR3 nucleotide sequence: TGTGCCAGCAGTGACCGGTTCGGGCGACAGTCTCCTGAGTTCTTC.

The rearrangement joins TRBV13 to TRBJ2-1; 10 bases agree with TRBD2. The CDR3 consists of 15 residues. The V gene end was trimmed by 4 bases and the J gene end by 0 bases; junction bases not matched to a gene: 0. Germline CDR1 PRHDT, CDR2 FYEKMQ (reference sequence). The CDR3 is CASSSSGSSYNEQFF. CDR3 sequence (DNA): TGTGCCAGCAGCTCTAGCGGGAGCTCCTACAATGAGCAGTTCTTC.

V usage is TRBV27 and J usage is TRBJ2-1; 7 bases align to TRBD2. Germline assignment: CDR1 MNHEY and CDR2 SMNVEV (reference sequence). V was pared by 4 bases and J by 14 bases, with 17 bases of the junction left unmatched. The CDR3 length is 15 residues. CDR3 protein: CASSYGLGRKGWEFF. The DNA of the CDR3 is TGTGCCAGCAGTTACGGACTAGGGCGAAAGGGGTGGGAGTTCTTC.

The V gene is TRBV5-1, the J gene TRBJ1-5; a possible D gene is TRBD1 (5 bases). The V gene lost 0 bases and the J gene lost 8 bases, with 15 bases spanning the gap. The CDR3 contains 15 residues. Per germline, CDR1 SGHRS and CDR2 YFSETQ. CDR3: CASSLAGLPMEPQHF. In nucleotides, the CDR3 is TGCGCCAGCAGCTTGGCGGGACTTCCCATGGAGCCCCAGCATTTT.

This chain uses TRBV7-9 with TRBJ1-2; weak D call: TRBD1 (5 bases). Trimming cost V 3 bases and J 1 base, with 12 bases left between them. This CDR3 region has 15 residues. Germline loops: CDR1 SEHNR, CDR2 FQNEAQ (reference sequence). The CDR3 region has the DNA TGTGCCAGCAGCTTTGGACAAGCTTTTAACTATGGCTACACCTTC. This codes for CASSFGQAFNYGYTF.

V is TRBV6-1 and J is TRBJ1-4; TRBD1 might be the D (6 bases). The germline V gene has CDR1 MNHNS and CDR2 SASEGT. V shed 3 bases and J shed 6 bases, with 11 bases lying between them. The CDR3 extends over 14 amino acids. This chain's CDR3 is CASSEGGTYEKLFF. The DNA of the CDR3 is TGTGCCAGCAGTGAGGGTGGGACATATGAAAAACTGTTTTTT.

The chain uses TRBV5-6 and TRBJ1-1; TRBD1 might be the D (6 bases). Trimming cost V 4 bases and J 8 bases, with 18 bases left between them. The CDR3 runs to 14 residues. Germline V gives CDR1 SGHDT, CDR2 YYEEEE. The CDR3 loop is CASSLVPGHFEAFF. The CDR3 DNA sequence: TGTGCCAGCAGCCTTGTCCCGGGACACTTCGAAGCTTTCTTT.